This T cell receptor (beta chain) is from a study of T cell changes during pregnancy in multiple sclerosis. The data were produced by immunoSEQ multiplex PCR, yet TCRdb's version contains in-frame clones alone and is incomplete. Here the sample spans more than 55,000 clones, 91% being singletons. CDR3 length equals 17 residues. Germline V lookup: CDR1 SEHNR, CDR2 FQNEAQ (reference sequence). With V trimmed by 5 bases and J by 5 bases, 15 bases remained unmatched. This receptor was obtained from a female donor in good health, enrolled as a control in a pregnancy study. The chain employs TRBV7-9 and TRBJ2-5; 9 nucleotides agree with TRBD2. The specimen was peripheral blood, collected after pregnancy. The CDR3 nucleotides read TGTGCCAGCAGCCCCCGTGCTAGCGGGGTCGGAGGGGAGACCCAGTACTTC. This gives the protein CASSPRASGVGGETQYF.